Following are 21 T cell receptor beta chains from one sample sequenced in a study of regulatory T cells in long-lasting Graves disease. Time point of the sample: persistent/refractory GD, antithyroid drugs over 5 years with positive TRAb. Extracted RNA from PBMCs served as the source of the TCR library. CDR3 regions were amplified by Arm-PCR using iRepertoire HTBI primers to build TCR beta libraries. MiXCR was run by TCRdb on the multiplex PCR reads, yielding one entry per CDR3 protein. The repertoire has about 300,000 distinct CDR3 sequences, 22% of them found once; the top ten carry 45% to 70%. The material was peripheral blood mononuclear cells (PBMCs), obtained when the disease was refractory, from a patient treated with antithyroid drugs. The receptor set was obtained from a female donor with Graves disease.

This chain uses TRBV30 with TRBJ1-2, with D unresolved. This CDR3 is built from 14 residues. Germline lookup yields CDR1 GTSNPN and CDR2 SVGIG (reference sequence). Trimming shortened V by 0 bases and J by 2 bases, and 10 bases separated the two germline ends. The DNA for the CDR3 is TGTGCCTGGAGTGTACGCAGGAACAACTATGGCTACACCTTC. It encodes CAWSVRRNNYGYTF.

This clonotype appeared a few times. The rearrangement joins TRBV9 to TRBJ1-5, with TRBD1 as a possible D gene (5 bases). The CDR3 runs to 13 residues. V was trimmed by 3 bases and J by 7 bases, leaving 11 bases between them. Germline CDR1 reads SGDLS; CDR2 reads YYNGEE. CDR3 DNA: TGTGCCAGCAGCGCATCAGGGAGCCAGCCCCAGCATTTT. Its protein product is CASSASGSQPQHF.

Worth noting for this clonotype: A much more abundant neighbour one base away suggests this may be a read error. This chain uses TRBV11-2 with TRBJ2-5, with 7 nucleotides matching TRBD2. The V segment lost 2 bases and the J segment 9 bases; nucleotides outside the gene matches: 9. The germline V gene has CDR1 SGHAT and CDR2 FQNNGV. The CDR3 totals 14 residues. This CDR3 reads CASSLLDGGVPQYF. The CDR3 region has the DNA TGTGCCAGCAGCTTATTGGATGGGGGGGTTCCCCAGTACTTC.

V is TRBV6-1 and J is TRBJ1-2; D unclear. Deletions cut 7 bases from V and 0 bases from J, with 27 bases between. Germline-derived CDR1 and CDR2 are MNHNS and SASEGT. The CDR3 has 19 amino acids. CDR3 coding DNA: TGTGCCAGCACCCAAATCGGAAAGTTTGATCGGATAGCTAACTATGGCTACACCTTC. Residues: CASTQIGKFDRIANYGYTF.

This clonotype occurred a few times. The chain uses TRBV6-1 and TRBJ2-2; maybe TRBD1 (6 bases). The CDR3 runs to 16 residues. CDR1 and CDR2 (germline): MNHNS, SASEGT. V lost 6 bases and J lost 2, with 16 bases in between. DNA for the CDR3: TGTGCCAGCAGCAAGATTGCGGACAGTAACACCGGGGAGCTGTTTTTT. Translated, it gives CASSKIADSNTGELFF.

The chain recombines TRBV6-1 with TRBJ1-1, with D possibly being TRBD1 (6 bases). Germline V CDR1 and CDR2: MNHNS, SASEGT. The CDR3 spans 14 residues. V lost 7 bases to trimming and J lost 1 base, with 13 bases between them. DNA for the CDR3: TGTGCCAGCATCCACAAACAGGGGAACACTGAAGCTTTCTTT. Translated: CASIHKQGNTEAFF.

This clonotype has a count of ten or more. V gene TRBV28 combines with J gene TRBJ1-4; no clear D gene. The V end was cut by 4 bases, the J end by 5 bases, with 11 bases between. The CDR3 loop spans 14 amino acids. The germline V gene encodes CDR1 MDHEN and CDR2 SYDVKM. CDR3 protein: CASSSQDGNEKLFF. CDR3 in DNA: TGTGCCAGCAGTTCGCAGGATGGAAATGAAAAACTGTTTTTT.

The chain combines TRBV11-2 with TRBJ2-1, with D hard to call. CDR3 length: 11 amino acids. Germline V gene sequence: CDR1 SGHAT, CDR2 FQNNGV. V was clipped by 8 bases and J by 8 bases, with 10 bases between them. In nucleotides, the CDR3 is TGTGCCAGCTCCCCCCTAGATGAGCAGTTCTTC. Protein: CASSPLDEQFF. Complete variable domain (other parts from reference TRBV11-2 and TRBJ2-1): EAGVAQSPRYKIIEKRQSVAFWCNPISGHATLYWYQQILGQGPKLLIQFQNNGVVDDSQLPKDRFSAERLKGVDSTLKIQPAKLEDSAVYLCASSPLDEQFFGPGTRLTVL.

The gene calls are TRBV5-1 and TRBJ1-1, with 9 bases identical to TRBD1. The CDR3 runs to 13 residues. V lost 2 bases and J lost 6; bases outside the gene matches: 2. Germline V CDR1 and CDR2: SGHRS, YFSETQ. Here the CDR3 reads CASSFTGGSEAFF. The CDR3 nucleotides are TGCGCCAGCAGCTTTACAGGGGGCTCTGAAGCTTTCTTT. The full variable domain, rest sourced from reference TRBV5-1 and TRBJ1-1, is KAGVTQTPRYLIKTRGQQVTLSCSPISGHRSVSWYQQTPGQGLQFLFEYFSETQRNKGNFPGRFSGRQFSNSRSEMNVSTLELGDSALYLCASSFTGGSEAFFGQGTRLTVV.

This clonotype was counted ten times or more. CDR3 coding DNA: TGTGCCAGCAGTCCCGGACTGAACACCGGGGAGCTGTTTTTT. Amino acid sequence: CASSPGLNTGELFF. The chain employs TRBV28 and TRBJ2-2, with D possibly matching TRBD2 (5 bases). Trimming shortened V by 5 bases and J by 1 base, and 8 bases separated the two germline ends. Germline V gene data show CDR1 as MDHEN and CDR2 as SYDVKM. This CDR3 has 14 amino acids.

This clonotype was detected ten times or more. V and J are TRBV3-1 and TRBJ1-1; weak D call: TRBD1 (6 bases). The CDR3 spans 14 residues. Germline CDR1 is LGHDT and CDR2 is YNNKEL (reference sequence). V lost 0 bases and J lost 8, with 13 bases in between. The CDR3 loop is CASSQDLNREEAFF. The CDR3 region has the DNA TGTGCCAGCAGCCAAGATCTGAACAGGGAGGAAGCTTTCTTT.

This chain joins TRBV9 and TRBJ1-2; the D gene is possibly TRBD1 (5 bases). Germline V gene sequence: CDR1 SGDLS, CDR2 YYNGEE. CDR3 length equals 14 residues. The germline V and J ends were trimmed by 2 bases and 5 bases, with 13 bases remaining between them. CDR3 protein: CASSVDSTAYGYTF. CDR3 DNA sequence: TGTGCCAGCAGCGTGGATTCGACAGCATATGGCTACACCTTC.

The V and J genes are TRBV14 and TRBJ2-5; D is undetermined. The CDR3 has 15 residues. Trimming took 2 bases from V and 4 from J, leaving 14 bases between them. Germline CDR1 reads SGHDN; CDR2 reads FVKESK. For the CDR3, the DNA is TGTGCCAGCAGCCAAACTAATACTAAAAGAGAGACCCAGTACTTC. Translating gives CASSQTNTKRETQYF. The full variable domain, completed using reference TRBV14 and TRBJ2-5, is EAGVTQFPSHSVIEKGQTVTLRCDPISGHDNLYWYRRVMGKEIKFLLHFVKESKQDESGMPNNRFLAERTGGTYSTLKVQPAELEDSGVYFCASSQTNTKRETQYFGPGTRLLVL.

This clonotype was detected only a few times. This chain uses TRBV5-1 with TRBJ1-1, with D possibly matching TRBD1 (5 bases). The CDR3 is 16 amino acids. The germline V gene has CDR1 SGHRS and CDR2 YFSETQ. V shed 0 bases and J shed 0 bases, with 12 bases lying between them. The DNA of the CDR3 is TGCGCCAGCAGCTTGGCCGGACAAGCAATGAACACTGAAGCTTTCTTT. Protein: CASSLAGQAMNTEAFF.

This clonotype was counted ten times or more. The rearrangement uses TRBV2 and TRBJ1-1; TRBD1 matches 7 bases. This CDR3 has 15 amino acids. J gave up 0 bases and V 7 bases, and 8 bases lay outside the gene matches. Germline V lookup: CDR1 SNHLY, CDR2 FYNNEI. The CDR3 DNA reads TGTGCCAGCAAGGACAGGTTATTGGTGAACACTGAAGCTTTCTTT. It specifies CASKDRLLVNTEAFF.

There are a few counts of this clonotype. This sequence joins TRBV11-3 and TRBJ2-2; 7 bases align to TRBD1. Looked up from germline, CDR1 is SGHNT and CDR2 is YENEEA. V was clipped by 5 bases and J by 3 bases; unmatched bases: 6. The CDR3 totals 15 residues. CDR3 protein: CASSLRGTDTGELFF. The DNA of the CDR3 is TGTGCCAGCAGCCTCAGGGGGACGGACACCGGGGAGCTGTTTTTT. Together with reference TRBV11-3 and TRBJ2-2, the CDR3 gives the full variable domain: EAGVVQSPRYKIIEKKQPVAFWCNPISGHNTLYWYLQNLGQGPELLIRYENEEAVDDSQLPKDRFSAERLKGVDSTLKIQPAELGDSAVYLCASSLRGTDTGELFFGEGSRLTVL.

This clonotype was detected a few times. V gene TRBV3-1 combines with J gene TRBJ1-2; D call uncertain. With 2 bases removed from V and 5 bases from J, the gap between germline ends came to 15 bases. This CDR3 is built from 15 residues. Germline V gene lookup returns CDR1 LGHDT and CDR2 YNNKEL (reference sequence). The chain's CDR3 is CASSQIDGEIYGYTF. The CDR3 DNA is TGTGCCAGCAGCCAAATCGACGGGGAAATATATGGCTACACCTTC.

This clonotype was picked up many times. The rearrangement uses TRBV18 and TRBJ1-1; D gene unclear. This CDR3 region has 13 residues. From germline, CDR1 is KGHSH and CDR2 LQKENI. V was cut by 8 bases and J by 0 bases, with 10 bases left in between. DNA for the CDR3: TGTGCCAGCAGCCCGGGTGTGAACACTGAAGCTTTCTTT. Encoded protein: CASSPGVNTEAFF.

This clonotype was seen ten or more times. This chain uses TRBV7-2 with TRBJ1-4; D is unclear. V lost 2 bases to trimming and J lost 5 bases, with 6 bases between them. The germline gives CDR1 SGHTA, CDR2 FQGNSA. CDR3 length equals 13 residues. DNA of the CDR3: TGTGCCAGCAGCTTATCTCGAAATGAAAAACTGTTTTTT. It encodes CASSLSRNEKLFF.

This clonotype showed up many times. The chain recombines TRBV7-2 with TRBJ2-5; D is unclear. In germline, CDR1 is SGHTA, CDR2 FQGNSA. The V gene lost 3 bases and the J gene lost 5 bases, with 19 bases spanning the gap. This CDR3 is 16 amino acids long. Here the CDR3 DNA reads TGTGCCAGCAGCTTTGGTGGTCGGCTGCTGGTGGAGACCCAGTACTTC. Translated: CASSFGGRLLVETQYF. The full variable domain, completed using reference TRBV7-2 and TRBJ2-5, is GAGVSQSPSNKVTEKGKDVELRCDPISGHTALYWYRQSLGQGLEFLIYFQGNSAPDKSGLPSDRFSAERTGGSVSTLTIQRTQQEDSAVYLCASSFGGRLLVETQYFGPGTRLLVL.

CDR3 DNA sequence: TGTGCCAGCTCACCAGGAACAGGGGGCTGGGAGACCCAGTACTTC. It codes for CASSPGTGGWETQYF. The chain uses TRBV18 and TRBJ2-5; 9 bases are shared with TRBD1. Unmatched junction bases numbered 6, after V lost 2 bases and J lost 5 bases. Germline loops: CDR1 KGHSH, CDR2 LQKENI. The CDR3 covers 15 residues.